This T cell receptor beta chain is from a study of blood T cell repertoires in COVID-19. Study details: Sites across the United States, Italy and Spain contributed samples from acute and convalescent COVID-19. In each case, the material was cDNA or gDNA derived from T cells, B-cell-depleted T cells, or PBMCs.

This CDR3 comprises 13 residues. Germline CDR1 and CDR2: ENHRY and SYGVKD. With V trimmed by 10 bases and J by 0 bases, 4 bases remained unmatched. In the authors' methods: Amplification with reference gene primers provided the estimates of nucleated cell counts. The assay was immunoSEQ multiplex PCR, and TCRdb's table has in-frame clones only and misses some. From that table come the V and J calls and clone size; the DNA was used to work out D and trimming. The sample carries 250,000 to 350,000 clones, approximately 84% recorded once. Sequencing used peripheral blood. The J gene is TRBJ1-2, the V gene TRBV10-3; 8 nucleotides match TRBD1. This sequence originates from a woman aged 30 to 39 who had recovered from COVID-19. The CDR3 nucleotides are TGTGCCACCCGGGACAGGACTAACTATGGCTACACCTTC. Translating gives CATRDRTNYGYTF.